Shown below are 14 T cell receptor beta chains from a single sample sequenced in a study of blood T cells in healthy people across ages. Then a second PCR, running roughly 7 to 11 cycles, was carried out with a sample-barcoded 5' primer and a J-beta primer mix. MiXCR was run by TCRdb on the 5' RACE reads, yielding one entry per CDR3 protein. The sample gives more than 800,000 distinct CDR3 sequences, 29% of which show up once; around 16% is in the top ten. Sequencing input: blood. The source of these receptors is a woman over 75 in good health.

The rearrangement uses TRBV5-6 and TRBJ2-2; a possible D gene is TRBD1 (6 bases). V lost 2 bases, J lost 7 bases, and 9 bases lay in between. The CDR3 spans 13 residues. Germline CDR1 reads SGHDT; CDR2 reads YYEEEE. CDR3 bases: TGTGCCAGCAGCTTCAAGGACAGCGGGGAGCTGTTTTTT. It yields the protein CASSFKDSGELFF. Based on the CDR3 plus reference TRBV5-6 and TRBJ2-2, the full variable domain is DAGVTQSPTHLIKTRGQQVTLRCSPKSGHDTVSWYQQALGQGPQFIFQYYEEEERQRGNFPDRFSGHQFPNYSSELNVNALLLGDSALYLCASSFKDSGELFFGEGSRLTVL.

V and J are TRBV20-1 and TRBJ2-2; 8 positions match TRBD2. Germline V gene sequence: CDR1 DFQATT, CDR2 SNEGSKA (reference sequence). The trim removed 5 bases at V and 4 bases at J, leaving 9 bases unmatched. The length of the CDR3 is 15 residues. The CDR3 loop reads CSASLGGAVTGELFF. For the CDR3, the DNA is TGCAGTGCTTCCCTCGGGGGGGCTGTCACCGGGGAGCTGTTTTTT.

This clonotype was seen a few times. The chain recombines TRBV12-3 or TRBV12-4 with TRBJ1-2; D unclear. Trimming took off 10 bases at V and 3 bases at J, with 18 bases between the two ends. This CDR3 is 14 amino acids long. The CDR3 region is CATNGPTVDYGYTF. CDR3 nucleotides: TGTGCCACAAACGGCCCTACGGTTGACTATGGCTACACCTTC.

This clonotype was seen many times. The chain uses TRBV9 and TRBJ2-3; D is uncertain. The CDR3 covers 15 residues. The germline CDR1 and CDR2 sequences are SGDLS and YYNGEE. Trimming left V 0 bases short and J 1 base short, with 9 bases between. CDR3 protein: CASSVGTYGTDTQYF. In nucleotides, the CDR3 is TGTGCCAGCAGCGTAGGGACCTATGGCACAGATACGCAGTATTTT.

Points on this clonotype: Since a much larger clone is just one base distant, this may be a read error. No conserved phenylalanine or tryptophan is present at the end of the CDR3, so a read error is the likely explanation. The genes are TRBV5-1 and TRBJ1-1; 10 bases are a match to TRBD1. The germline V gene has CDR1 SGHRS and CDR2 YFSETQ. The V gene end was trimmed by 3 bases and the J gene end by 5 bases; junction bases not matched to a gene: 13. The CDR3 is made up of 17 amino acids. CDR3 amino acids: CASSSTGTGASGTEAFC. CDR3 DNA sequence: TGCGCCAGCAGCTCGACCGGGACAGGGGCCAGCGGTACTGAAGCTTTCTGT.

Ten or more counts support this clonotype. The chain links TRBV11-2 to TRBJ2-7, with D perhaps given as TRBD1 or TRBD2 (6 bases each). V lost 1 base to trimming and J lost 3 bases, with 19 bases between them. This CDR3 contains 17 residues. Germline CDR1 reads SGHAT; CDR2 reads FQNNGV. The CDR3 nucleotides are TGTGCCAGCAGCTTAGTAGGGGGGACGGTATTAAGCTACGAGCAGTACTTC. Translation gives CASSLVGGTVLSYEQYF.

The table lists this clonotype with many counts. CDR3 DNA: TGTGCCAGCAGTTACCCAGGCAGCTCCTACGAGCAGTACTTC. This sequence encodes CASSYPGSSYEQYF. This chain joins TRBV6-2 or TRBV6-3 and TRBJ2-7; D uncertain. The CDR3 extends over 14 amino acids. The V gene lost 2 bases and the J gene lost 0 bases, with 8 bases spanning the gap. Germline values: CDR1 MNHEY, CDR2 SVGEGT.

This clonotype occurred many times. The chain links TRBV10-1 to TRBJ2-5; D possibly corresponds to TRBD1 (6 bases). V lost 2 bases and J 1 base, leaving 11 bases between the germline ends. CDR3 size: 15 residues. The germline CDR1 and CDR2 sequences are WNHNN and SYGVQD (reference sequence). The CDR3 DNA sequence: TGCGCCAGCAGTGAGGGGGGCTACGGCCAAGAGACCCAGTACTTC. Its translation is CASSEGGYGQETQYF.

The genes are TRBV4-3 and TRBJ1-1, with D perhaps TRBD1 (6 bases). Germline assignment: CDR1 LGHNA and CDR2 YSLEER. V lost 1 base and J lost 0, with 15 bases in between. The CDR3 runs to 17 residues. The CDR3 region has the DNA TGCGCCAGCAGCCAAGCCTATCAGGGGCAGATGAACACTGAAGCTTTCTTT. Its protein is CASSQAYQGQMNTEAFF.

The gene calls are TRBV20-1 and TRBJ1-1; tentative D call: TRBD1 (5 bases). Between the trimmed V and J ends, which lost 0 bases and 0 bases, there was a span of 14 bases. The CDR3 runs 16 residues. Germline V CDR1 and CDR2: DFQATT, SNEGSKA (reference sequence). The chain's CDR3 is CSARDGGRGMNTEAFF. CDR3 sequence (DNA): TGCAGTGCTAGAGATGGTGGGAGGGGTATGAACACTGAAGCTTTCTTT.

The J gene is TRBJ2-4, the V gene TRBV18; tentatively, D is TRBD1 or TRBD2 (6 bases each). TRBJ2-7 matches the DNA end more closely, so the J call is doubtful. CDR3 size: 14 residues. The germline V gene has CDR1 KGHSH and CDR2 LQKENI. DNA of the CDR3: TGTGCCAGCTCACCAGGGGGGCTGAAATACGAGCAGTACTTC. As protein: CASSPGGLKYEQYF.

Remarks on this clonotype: This may be a read error, as it is one base from a much larger clone. This chain joins TRBV6-2 or TRBV6-3 and TRBJ1-5, with 11 positions matching TRBD1. The V and J ends lost 6 bases and 1 base, in that order; junction bases with no gene match: 17. The CDR3 is made up of 20 amino acids. The germline V gene has CDR1 MNHEY and CDR2 SVGEGT. CDR3 in DNA: TGTGCCAGCAGCAAAGACGCCGGGACAGGGGGTGTCGGAAGCAATCAGCCCCAGCATTTT. Residues: CASSKDAGTGGVGSNQPQHF.

Concerning this clonotype: This sequence may be a read error, since a much larger clone differs from it by one base. The genes are TRBV10-3 and TRBJ2-7; 11 positions match TRBD2. The CDR3 length is 14 residues. Per germline, CDR1 ENHRY and CDR2 SYGVKD. The CDR3 loop reads CAISQTSGAYGQYF. Written as DNA, the CDR3 is TGTGCCATCAGCCAGACTAGCGGGGCCTACGGGCAGTACTTC.

Only a few counts were recorded for this clonotype. The V and J genes are TRBV6-2 or TRBV6-3 and TRBJ1-6; D may be TRBD1 (5 bases). V was trimmed by 4 bases and J by 4 bases, leaving 11 bases between them. This CDR3 spans 15 amino acids. The germline V gene has CDR1 MNHEY and CDR2 SVGEGT. Here the CDR3 reads CASSWTGRYNSPLHF. The CDR3 DNA reads as TGTGCCAGCAGTTGGACGGGACGGTATAATTCACCCCTCCACTTT.